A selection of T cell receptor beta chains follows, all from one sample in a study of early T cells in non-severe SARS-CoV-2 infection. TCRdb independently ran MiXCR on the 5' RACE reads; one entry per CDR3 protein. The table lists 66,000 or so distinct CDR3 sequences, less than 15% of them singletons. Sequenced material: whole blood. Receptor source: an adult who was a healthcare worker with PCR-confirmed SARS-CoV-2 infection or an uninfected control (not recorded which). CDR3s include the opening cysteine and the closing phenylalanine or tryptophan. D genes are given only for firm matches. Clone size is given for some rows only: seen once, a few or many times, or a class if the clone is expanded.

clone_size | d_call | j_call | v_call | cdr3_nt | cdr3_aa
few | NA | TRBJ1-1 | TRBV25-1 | TGTGCCAGCAGTGAAGATTGGCGGGAAGCTTTCTTT | CASSEDWREAFF
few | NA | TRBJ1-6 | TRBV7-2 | TGTGCCAGCAGCTTAGGAGACTATAATTCACCCCTCCACTTT | CASSLGDYNSPLHF
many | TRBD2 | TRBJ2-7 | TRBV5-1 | TGCGCCAGCAGCCAGACGACTAGCGGGAGGGCAGTTCGGTACGAGCAGTACTTC | CASSQTTSGRAVRYEQYF
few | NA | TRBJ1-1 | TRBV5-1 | TGCGCCAGCAGCTGGGCCGGGGTGCGGACTGAAGCTTTCTTT | CASSWAGVRTEAFF
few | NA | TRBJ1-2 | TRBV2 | TGTGCCAGCAGCGCCCTAGGCTCATATGGCTACACCTTC | CASSALGSYGYTF
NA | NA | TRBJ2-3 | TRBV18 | TGTGCCAGCTCACCAGGGCAGGGAGGTGATACGCAGTATTTT | CASSPGQGGDTQYF
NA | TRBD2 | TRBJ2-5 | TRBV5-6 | TGTGCCAGCAGCTTGGGGCTAGCGGGAGCTCGCGAGACCCAGTACTTC | CASSLGLAGARETQYF
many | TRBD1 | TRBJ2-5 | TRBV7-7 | TGTGCTAGCAGCTCCACAGGGGGAACCGAAGAGACCCAGTACTTC | CASSSTGGTEETQYF
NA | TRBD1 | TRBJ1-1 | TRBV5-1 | TGCGCCAGCAGCCCTGGGACAGTCCCGGGGGCTGGAGAAGCTTTCTTT | CASSPGTVPGAGEAFF
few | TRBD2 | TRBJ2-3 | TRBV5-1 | TGCGCCAGCAGCTCCGGGACTAGGGGGGAAGATACGCAGTATTTT | CASSSGTRGEDTQYF
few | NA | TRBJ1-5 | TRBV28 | TGTGCCAGTTCTGAAACAGGGATTCAGCCCCAGCATTTT | CASSETGIQPQHF
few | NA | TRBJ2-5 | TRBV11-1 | TGTGCCAGCAGCTTACTACAGGGAGGCCAGTACTTC | CASSLLQGGQYF
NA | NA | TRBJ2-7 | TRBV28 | TGTGCCAGCAGTTTAAGGCGGGCCAACTACGAGCAGTACTTC | CASSLRRANYEQYF
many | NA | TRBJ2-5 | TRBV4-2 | TGTGCCAGCAGCTCACGAGTCGGGTACCAAGAGACCCAGTACTTC | CASSSRVGYQETQYF